The rows below give T cell receptor beta chains drawn from one sample of a study of blood T cell repertoires in COVID-19. Sequencing used immunoSEQ multiplex PCR; TCRdb keeps in-frame clones, though not all of them. Of around 200,000 clones detected, 75% to 90% appear once; the ten largest clones hold 5% to 8%. Sequenced sample: PBMCs or T cells enriched from blood (not recorded which). These receptors originate from a man aged 35 to 55 who had recovered from COVID-19. Each CDR3 is given with its conserved first and last residue. Fields, in order: clone size, D gene, V gene, J gene, CDR3 protein, CDR3 DNA. The D gene is left open where the match is weak. Expanded clones get a size class; other rows say once, few or many, or leave the size out.

size: -
D: TRBD2
V: TRBV2
J: TRBJ2-5
CDR3: CASSSGGTPSQETQYF
DNA: TGTGCCAGCAGTAGCGGGGGGACCCCCAGCCAAGAGACCCAGTACTTC

size: -
D: TRBD1
V: TRBV2
J: TRBJ2-4
CDR3: CASSSRPGQGPLAKNIQYF
DNA: TGTGCCAGCAGTTCCCGACCGGGACAGGGACCCCTAGCCAAAAACATTCAGTACTTC

size: once
D: -
V: TRBV12-5
J: TRBJ2-3
CDR3: CASGFGGQDTQYF
DNA: TGTGCTAGTGGTTTCGGGGGGCAAGATACGCAGTATTTT

size: once
D: -
V: TRBV5-5
J: TRBJ1-1
CDR3: CASGVGGGTEAFF
DNA: TGTGCCAGCGGGGTAGGCGGAGGAACTGAAGCTTTCTTT

size: -
D: TRBD2
V: TRBV6-4
J: TRBJ2-2
CDR3: CASSDSPAGLTGELFF
DNA: TGTGCCAGCAGTGACTCTCCAGCGGGGCTCACCGGGGAGCTGTTTTTT

size: -
D: -
V: TRBV6-4
J: TRBJ1-5
CDR3: CASSIGLDQPQHF
DNA: TGTGCCAGCAGCATCGGTCTTGATCAGCCCCAGCATTTT

size: -
D: TRBD1
V: TRBV5-1
J: TRBJ1-1
CDR3: CASSSLTGVNTEAFF
DNA: TGCGCCAGCAGCTCATTGACAGGGGTGAACACTGAAGCTTTCTTT

size: once
D: TRBD2
V: TRBV7-9
J: TRBJ2-1
CDR3: CASSGTGGWNNEQFF
DNA: TGTGCCAGCAGCGGAACCGGGGGGTGGAACAATGAGCAGTTCTTC

size: -
D: TRBD2
V: TRBV30
J: TRBJ2-1
CDR3: CAWGHRLAGIGPLSYNEQFF
DNA: TGTGCCTGGGGACACCGACTAGCGGGCATCGGCCCTCTATCCTACAATGAGCAGTTCTTC

size: -
D: -
V: TRBV25-1
J: TRBJ2-3
CDR3: CASSATADTQYF
DNA: TGTGCCAGCAGTGCGACAGCAGATACGCAGTATTTT

size: -
D: TRBD1
V: TRBV29-1
J: TRBJ2-7
CDR3: CSAEGTGAYEQYF
DNA: TGCAGCGCGGAGGGGACAGGGGCCTACGAGCAGTACTTC

size: once
D: -
V: TRBV9
J: TRBJ1-3
CDR3: CASSEGVSGNTIYF
DNA: TGTGCCAGCAGCGAGGGGGTATCTGGAAACACCATATATTTT

size: -
D: -
V: TRBV19
J: TRBJ2-1
CDR3: CASSPQGFEQFF
DNA: TGTGCCAGTAGTCCCCAGGGGTTTGAGCAGTTCTTC

size: -
D: -
V: TRBV28
J: TRBJ2-7
CDR3: CASLLDTGRPYEQYF
DNA: TGTGCCAGCTTACTTGACACAGGCCGGCCCTACGAGCAGTACTTC

size: -
D: TRBD1
V: TRBV7-6
J: TRBJ2-1
CDR3: CASSSGLSGTANNEQFF
DNA: TGTGCCAGCAGCTCGGGCCTTTCCGGGACAGCAAACAATGAGCAGTTCTTC

size: -
D: TRBD1
V: TRBV27
J: TRBJ1-6
CDR3: CASRQQGVSSYNSPLHF
DNA: TGTGCCAGCAGACAACAGGGGGTGAGCTCCTATAATTCACCCCTCCACTTT

size: once
D: TRBD1
V: TRBV3-1/TRBV3-2
J: TRBJ1-2
CDR3: CASSQFGTGSGYTF
DNA: TGTGCCAGCAGCCAGTTCGGGACAGGCAGCGGCTACACCTTC

size: once
D: -
V: TRBV5-4
J: TRBJ2-7
CDR3: CASSPAGQLSYEQYF
DNA: TGTGCCAGCAGTCCGGCCGGACAGCTCTCCTACGAGCAGTACTTC

size: -
D: -
V: TRBV25-1
J: TRBJ1-1
CDR3: CASCQGFSGEAFF
DNA: TGTGCCAGCTGTCAGGGATTTAGCGGTGAAGCTTTCTTT

size: -
D: TRBD1
V: TRBV6-6
J: TRBJ1-5
CDR3: CASRRETGGRQPQHF
DNA: TGTGCCAGCAGGAGGGAGACAGGGGGCAGGCAGCCCCAGCATTTT

size: -
D: -
V: TRBV11-2
J: TRBJ1-1
CDR3: CASSLDSPGTEAFF
DNA: TGTGCCAGCAGCTTAGATAGCCCGGGAACTGAAGCTTTCTTT

size: -
D: TRBD2
V: TRBV28
J: TRBJ2-1
CDR3: CASSLGTSGYYNEQFF
DNA: TGTGCCAGCAGTTTAGGGACTAGCGGATACTACAATGAGCAGTTCTTC

size: -
D: -
V: TRBV3-1/TRBV3-2
J: TRBJ1-1
CDR3: CASSQRLNTEAFF
DNA: TGTGCCAGCAGCCAGAGATTGAACACTGAAGCTTTCTTT

size: -
D: -
V: TRBV14
J: TRBJ2-7
CDR3: CASSQEGLPGYEQYF
DNA: TGTGCCAGCAGCCAGGAGGGCCTACCGGGTTACGAGCAGTACTTC

size: -
D: -
V: TRBV6-5
J: TRBJ1-1
CDR3: CANGGWDTEAFF
DNA: TGTGCCAACGGGGGATGGGACACTGAAGCTTTCTTT

size: -
D: -
V: TRBV15
J: TRBJ2-2
CDR3: CATSRGWGGNGELFF
DNA: TGTGCCACCAGCAGAGGTTGGGGGGGCAACGGGGAGCTGTTTTTT

size: -
D: TRBD1
V: TRBV25-1
J: TRBJ1-4
CDR3: CASSAETGWGEKLFF
DNA: TGTGCCAGCAGTGCCGAGACAGGGTGGGGTGAAAAACTGTTTTTT

size: -
D: TRBD1
V: TRBV7-6
J: TRBJ2-7
CDR3: CASSPPRQGRIGEQYF
DNA: TGTGCCAGCAGCCCTCCTAGACAGGGTCGGATCGGCGAGCAGTACTTC

size: once
D: -
V: TRBV9
J: TRBJ1-2
CDR3: CASSMTDSVTYGYTF
DNA: TGTGCCAGCAGCATGACGGACAGCGTGACCTATGGCTACACCTTC

size: -
D: -
V: TRBV11-2
J: TRBJ2-7
CDR3: CASSSTRTPFYEQYF
DNA: TGTGCCAGCAGCTCCACACGGACACCCTTCTACGAGCAGTACTTC

size: -
D: -
V: TRBV11-2
J: TRBJ1-2
CDR3: CASSSIINYGYTF
DNA: TGTGCCAGCAGTTCTATTATTAACTATGGCTACACCTTC

size: -
D: -
V: TRBV6-5
J: TRBJ2-1
CDR3: CASSLDRYNEQFF
DNA: TGTGCCAGCAGCCTGGACAGATACAATGAGCAGTTCTTC

size: -
D: -
V: TRBV29-1
J: TRBJ1-2
CDR3: CSVESVANYGYTF
DNA: TGCAGCGTTGAGAGCGTTGCTAACTATGGCTACACCTTC

size: -
D: -
V: TRBV15
J: TRBJ1-5
CDR3: CATSSDRNPNQPQHF
DNA: TGTGCCACCAGCAGTGACAGGAACCCCAATCAGCCCCAGCATTTT

size: -
D: -
V: TRBV28
J: TRBJ2-1
CDR3: CASSLSGYEQFF
DNA: TGTGCCAGCAGTTTGTCGGGGTATGAGCAGTTCTTC

size: -
D: TRBD1
V: TRBV7-9
J: TRBJ1-5
CDR3: CASSFSGTGGNQPQHF
DNA: TGTGCCAGCAGCTTCTCCGGGACAGGGGGCAATCAGCCCCAGCATTTT

size: -
D: -
V: TRBV30
J: TRBJ2-3
CDR3: CAWTSTDTQYF
DNA: TGTGCCTGGACTAGCACAGATACGCAGTATTTT

size: -
D: -
V: TRBV3-1/TRBV3-2
J: TRBJ1-2
CDR3: CASSPGVAYGYTF
DNA: TGTGCCAGCAGCCCCGGGGTTGCCTATGGCTACACCTTC

size: -
D: -
V: TRBV14
J: TRBJ1-1
CDR3: CASSRIRGEAFF
DNA: TGTGCCAGCAGCCGAATAAGGGGTGAAGCTTTCTTT

size: few
D: -
V: TRBV7-6
J: TRBJ1-1
CDR3: CASSLEGFGGTEAFF
DNA: TGTGCCAGCAGCTTAGAGGGTTTTGGAGGGACTGAAGCTTTCTTT

size: -
D: -
V: TRBV7-7
J: TRBJ1-2
CDR3: CASSLAREDYGYTF
DNA: TGTGCTAGCAGCTTAGCCCGTGAGGACTATGGCTACACCTTC

size: -
D: TRBD1
V: TRBV7-9
J: TRBJ2-1
CDR3: CASSLDRGNEQFF
DNA: TGTGCCAGCAGCTTAGACAGGGGGAATGAGCAGTTCTTC

size: -
D: -
V: TRBV30
J: TRBJ2-5
CDR3: CAWSVRVREGTQYF
DNA: TGTGCCTGGAGTGTACGTGTGAGGGAAGGGACCCAGTACTTC

size: -
D: -
V: TRBV9
J: TRBJ1-5
CDR3: CASSAGANQPQHF
DNA: TGTGCCAGCAGCGCTGGGGCGAATCAGCCCCAGCATTTT